The 8 T cell receptor beta chains given below trace back to one sample, sequenced in a study of blood T cell repertoires in COVID-19. Repertoires were generated with immunoSEQ multiplex PCR, while TCRdb's copy carries only in-frame clones and drops some. The sample carries 250,000 or so clones, around 82% recorded once. The sequencing input was PBMCs or T cells enriched from blood (not recorded which). The receptors stem from a woman in her thirties or forties who had been exposed to COVID-19.

The chain is built from TRBV5-4 and TRBJ1-4; 10 bases are a match to TRBD1. J was trimmed by 4 bases and V by 0 bases; bases with no gene match: 6. There are 17 residues in the CDR3. Germline V gene sequence: CDR1 SGHNT, CDR2 YYREEE (reference sequence). The CDR3 sequence is CASSLGAGTGVNEKLFF. CDR3 coding DNA: TGTGCCAGCAGCTTGGGAGCGGGGACAGGGGTTAATGAAAAACTGTTTTTT.

V usage is TRBV9 and J usage is TRBJ2-1; D might be TRBD1 (6 bases). The CDR3 sequence is 17 residues long. The germline CDR1 and CDR2 sequences are SGDLS and YYNGEE. Trimming cost V 3 bases and J 4 bases, with 20 bases left between them. CDR3 in amino acids: CASSGRPGVPEYNEQFF. The CDR3 DNA is TGTGCCAGCAGCGGGAGGCCAGGGGTCCCAGAATACAATGAGCAGTTCTTC.

The chain has TRBV19 and TRBJ2-5; tentative D call: TRBD1 (6 bases). There are 14 residues in the CDR3. Looked up from germline, CDR1 is LNHDA and CDR2 is SQIVND (reference sequence). With 6 bases removed from V and 5 bases from J, the gap between germline ends came to 16 bases. The CDR3 DNA reads as TGTGCCAGTAGCCTTAACAGGGTGTGGGAGACCCAGTACTTC. This translates into CASSLNRVWETQYF.

The CDR3 is CASGYTSGVGEQFF. CDR3 DNA sequence: TGTGCTAGTGGTTACACTAGCGGGGTAGGTGAGCAGTTCTTC. The chain employs TRBV12-5 and TRBJ2-1, with 10 bases fitting TRBD2. This CDR3 has 14 residues. Germline CDR1 is LGHNT and CDR2 is FRNRAP. With 4 bases clipped from V and 9 bases from J, the junction kept 6 bases outside the gene matches.

V and J are TRBV6-5 and TRBJ1-4, with D perhaps matching TRBD1 (5 bases). The CDR3 runs to 15 residues. Trimming pared 2 bases from V and 7 bases from J, leaving 14 bases between. CDR1 is MNHEY and CDR2 is SVGAGI in the germline V gene. The CDR3 DNA sequence: TGTGCCAGCAGTTACGGGGTCAGGGTGGCTGAAAAACTGTTTTTT. Its translation is CASSYGVRVAEKLFF.

The chain uses TRBV27 and TRBJ1-1; D ambiguous. The germline CDR1 and CDR2 sequences are MNHEY and SMNVEV (reference sequence). V was cut by 6 bases and J by 2 bases, with 10 bases left in between. The CDR3 contains 13 residues. The CDR3 coding sequence is TGTGCCAGCAGGATGACAAGTAACACTGAAGCTTTCTTT. It codes for CASRMTSNTEAFF.

The chain recombines TRBV2 with TRBJ1-5; D is unclear. With 3 bases removed from V and 3 bases from J, the gap between germline ends came to 6 bases. The CDR3 contains 13 residues. Germline V gives CDR1 SNHLY, CDR2 FYNNEI. The DNA of the CDR3 is TGTGCCAGCAGTGAGAGCTACAATCAGCCCCAGCATTTT. Translated, it gives CASSESYNQPQHF.

The chain combines TRBV9 with TRBJ1-4; maybe TRBD1 (6 bases). CDR1 is SGDLS and CDR2 is YYNGEE in the germline V gene. The CDR3 length is 16 residues. V gave up 1 base and J gave up 8 bases, with 18 bases separating them. The CDR3 DNA reads TGTGCCAGCAGCGTAAGTCTACAGGGAGATGGGGAAAAACTGTTTTTT. It codes for CASSVSLQGDGEKLFF.